The clone carrying this T cell receptor beta chain was detected a few times. These data belong to a study of T-cell reconstitution after alpha-beta-depleted transplantation in children. As it was prepared, the TCRbeta library received unique molecular identifiers. TCRdb fed the PCR reads into MiXCR, producing one record per CDR3 protein. The table includes some 200,000 distinct CDR3 sequences, approximately 9% detected once. Trimming took off 1 base at V and 5 bases at J, with 11 bases between the two ends. The CDR3 contains 13 residues. Germline-derived CDR1 and CDR2 are DFQATT and SNEGSKA (reference sequence).

The sequencing used PBMCs from the stem cell graft donor, collected from the stem cell graft. The V call is TRBV20-1, the J call TRBJ2-5; D is perhaps TRBD1 (5 bases). This clonotype was sampled from a human donor who donated a stem cell graft to a child with acute lymphoblastic leukemia. The CDR3 is CSARVAGSETQYF. DNA for the CDR3: TGCAGTGCTAGAGTTGCAGGGTCGGAGACCCAGTACTTC.